This T cell receptor beta chain was sequenced for a study of blood T cell repertoires in COVID-19. The overall study: Samples representing acute and convalescent COVID-19 were sourced from the United States, Italy and Spain. The cDNA or gDNA used as material had been derived from T cells, B-cell-depleted T cells, or PBMCs.

The length of the CDR3 is 16 residues. The V gene lost 3 bases and the J gene lost 0 bases, with 12 bases spanning the gap. Germline V gene lookup returns CDR1 SGHAT and CDR2 FQNNGV. In the authors' workflow: By means of reference gene primer amplification, nucleated cell counts were estimated. The table came from immunoSEQ multiplex PCR; TCRdb's copy has only in-frame clones and leaves some out. That table is the source of V, J and clone size, and D and trimming were worked out from the DNA. The sample lists around 250,000 clones; 83% were seen once. The sample taken for sequencing was peripheral blood. The gene calls are TRBV11-2 and TRBJ2-1; tentative D call: TRBD2 (7 bases). This clonotype originated in a man older than 75 with acute or convalescent COVID-19. The CDR3 sequence is CASSFWGGASYNEQFF. The CDR3 DNA follows: TGTGCCAGCAGCTTTTGGGGGGGGGCCTCCTACAATGAGCAGTTCTTC.